This is a list of T cell receptor beta chains from one sample in a study of blood T cells in healthy people across ages. TCRdb reprocessed the 5' RACE reads with MiXCR, giving one entry per CDR3 protein. The data contain fewer than 1,200,000 distinct CDR3 sequences, approximately 25% of them singletons. Another study also made use of these data, one on T cells of mothers and their children.

Sequenced sample: blood. The receptors here all came from a girl aged 2-10 years in good health. Each CDR3 is given with its conserved first and last residue. D genes are given only for firm matches. Some rows have no size entry. The others give once, few or many, or a class for an expanded clone.

J gene: TRBJ2-3
D gene: TRBD2
V gene: TRBV11-3
clone size: few
CDR3 DNA: TGTGCCAGCAGCTCTGCTAGCGGGGGCACAGATACGCAGTATTTT
CDR3 protein: CASSSASGGTDTQYF

J gene: TRBJ1-1
D gene: .
V gene: TRBV12-3/TRBV12-4
clone size: .
CDR3 DNA: TGTGCCAGCAGGGAATTCGACAGGCACACTGAAGCTTTCTTT
CDR3 protein: CASREFDRHTEAFF

J gene: TRBJ1-4
D gene: .
V gene: TRBV7-9
clone size: .
CDR3 DNA: TGTGCCAGCAGCTGGCCGGGACTCGAAAAACTGTTTTTT
CDR3 protein: CASSWPGLEKLFF

J gene: TRBJ2-5
D gene: TRBD1
V gene: TRBV27
clone size: few
CDR3 DNA: TGTGCCAGCAGTGCCAGACAGGGAGAGCAGTACTTC
CDR3 protein: CASSARQGEQYF

J gene: TRBJ2-3
D gene: .
V gene: TRBV14
clone size: .
CDR3 DNA: TGTGCCAGCAGCCATATGAGGGCAGATACGCAGTATTTT
CDR3 protein: CASSHMRADTQYF

J gene: TRBJ2-1
D gene: .
V gene: TRBV9
clone size: few
CDR3 DNA: TGTGCCAGCAGCGTAGTTGACGGGACCTACAATGAGCAGTTCTTC
CDR3 protein: CASSVVDGTYNEQFF

J gene: TRBJ1-1
D gene: .
V gene: TRBV4-1
clone size: few
CDR3 DNA: TGCGCCAGCAGCCCCCTCAACGACAGACCTAACACTGAAGCTTTCTTT
CDR3 protein: CASSPLNDRPNTEAFF

J gene: TRBJ1-2
D gene: .
V gene: TRBV12-3/TRBV12-4
clone size: many
CDR3 DNA: TGTGCCAGCAGTTTCGGAGCTAACTATGGCTACACCTTC
CDR3 protein: CASSFGANYGYTF

J gene: TRBJ2-1
D gene: TRBD2
V gene: TRBV10-3
clone size: .
CDR3 DNA: TGTGCCCTCGGGGCGGGAGGGCCCGACAATGAGCAGTTCTTC
CDR3 protein: CALGAGGPDNEQFF

J gene: TRBJ1-1
D gene: .
V gene: TRBV7-2
clone size: .
CDR3 DNA: TGTGCCAGCAGCTTAGACAAACGCGCTTTCTTT
CDR3 protein: CASSLDKRAFF

J gene: TRBJ2-5
D gene: .
V gene: TRBV24-1
clone size: .
CDR3 DNA: TGTGCCACCAGTGACTCAGTGGGAACACGGGGTGCGTACTTC
CDR3 protein: CATSDSVGTRGAYF

J gene: TRBJ1-5
D gene: .
V gene: TRBV7-2
clone size: .
CDR3 DNA: TGTGCCAGCAGCTTAGAAATTGTCCAGCCCCAGCATTTT
CDR3 protein: CASSLEIVQPQHF

J gene: TRBJ2-2
D gene: .
V gene: TRBV7-2
clone size: few
CDR3 DNA: TGTGCCAGCAGCCCAAACGGGGGTCGTGGCACCGGGGAGCTGTTTTTT
CDR3 protein: CASSPNGGRGTGELFF

J gene: TRBJ2-2
D gene: TRBD1
V gene: TRBV5-1
clone size: few
CDR3 DNA: TGCGCCAGCAGCTCAAACCGGGACAGGGTCCGCACCGGGGAGCTGTTTTTT
CDR3 protein: CASSSNRDRVRTGELFF

J gene: TRBJ2-7
D gene: .
V gene: TRBV28
clone size: many
CDR3 DNA: TGTGCCAGCAGAATAGGCGGCGAGCAGTACTTC
CDR3 protein: CASRIGGEQYF

J gene: TRBJ1-2
D gene: .
V gene: TRBV5-1
clone size: few
CDR3 DNA: TGCGCCAGCAGCTTGGAAGGGGGACCTACGAATGGCTACACCTTC
CDR3 protein: CASSLEGGPTNGYTF

J gene: TRBJ2-7
D gene: .
V gene: TRBV7-2
clone size: many
CDR3 DNA: TGTGCCAGCAGCTTAGCGGACTACGAGCAGTACTTC
CDR3 protein: CASSLADYEQYF

J gene: TRBJ2-5
D gene: .
V gene: TRBV29-1
clone size: few
CDR3 DNA: TGCAGCCACCCCGTAGACAGAGAGCAAGAGACCCAGTACTTC
CDR3 protein: CSHPVDREQETQYF

J gene: TRBJ1-2
D gene: .
V gene: TRBV4-3
clone size: .
CDR3 DNA: TGCGCCAGCAGCATACAGGGACACGGCTACACCTTC
CDR3 protein: CASSIQGHGYTF

J gene: TRBJ2-5
D gene: .
V gene: TRBV2
clone size: .
CDR3 DNA: TGTGCCATCTATACGGGGGAGAAAGAGACCCAGTACTTC
CDR3 protein: CAIYTGEKETQYF

J gene: TRBJ2-4
D gene: TRBD1
V gene: TRBV7-2
clone size: .
CDR3 DNA: TGTGCCAGCAGCTTAGGTGCCAGGGGGCAAACCAAAAACATTCAGTACTTC
CDR3 protein: CASSLGARGQTKNIQYF

J gene: TRBJ2-3
D gene: TRBD2
V gene: TRBV14
clone size: .
CDR3 DNA: TGTGCCAGCAGCTCCTCTCATAGCGGGAGCAGGGGCACAGATACGCAGTATTTT
CDR3 protein: CASSSSHSGSRGTDTQYF

J gene: TRBJ2-5
D gene: .
V gene: TRBV6-2/TRBV6-3
clone size: few
CDR3 DNA: TGTGCCAGCAGTTACGGTAGCGGCAAAGAGACCCAGTACTTC
CDR3 protein: CASSYGSGKETQYF

J gene: TRBJ1-5
D gene: .
V gene: TRBV20-1
clone size: .
CDR3 DNA: TGCAGTGCTAGAGCATTGGGGGAACAGCCCCAGCATTTT
CDR3 protein: CSARALGEQPQHF

J gene: TRBJ2-7
D gene: .
V gene: TRBV3-1
clone size: .
CDR3 DNA: TGTGCCAGCAGCCAAGGGGTTGGCGGGACCTACGAGCAGTACTTC
CDR3 protein: CASSQGVGGTYEQYF

J gene: TRBJ2-5
D gene: .
V gene: TRBV4-3
clone size: .
CDR3 DNA: TGCGCCAGCAGCCCGGGGGACATCTTGAGAGAGACCCAGTACTTC
CDR3 protein: CASSPGDILRETQYF